The 13 T cell receptor beta chains below all came from one sample that was sequenced in a study of PD-L1 blockade in urothelial cancer. Libraries were prepared by immunoSEQ multiplex PCR; TCRdb keeps only in-frame clonotypes and omits some of them. The table has some 80,000 clones, approximately 90% seen once. Sequenced material: PBMCs, taken around atezolizumab (anti-PD-L1) treatment. The receptors were gathered from a woman between 65 and 79 years old with urothelial cancer.

The rearrangement links TRBV27 to TRBJ2-7, with 8 bases identical to TRBD2. Trimming cost V 4 bases and J 5 bases; bases outside gene matches: 4. This CDR3 comprises 13 residues. Germline CDR1 and CDR2: MNHEY and SMNVEV (reference sequence). CDR3 in amino acids: CASSYSGSHEQYF. CDR3 bases: TGTGCCAGCAGTTACAGCGGGAGCCACGAGCAGTACTTC.

V usage is TRBV5-1 and J usage is TRBJ1-4, with 11 bases aligning to TRBD1. The germline V gene has CDR1 SGHRS and CDR2 YFSETQ. The CDR3 covers 14 residues. After removal of 4 bases from V and 10 bases from J, the junction contained 6 bases not matched to a gene. As DNA, the CDR3 is TGCGCCAGCAGCCCCGGGACAGGGGGTGTAAAACTGTTTTTT. Translating it yields CASSPGTGGVKLFF.

This CDR3 reads CASSEDRGGQGIGELFF. In DNA, the CDR3 is TGTGCCAGCAGTGAAGATAGGGGGGGCCAGGGGATCGGGGAGCTGTTTTTT. This sequence joins TRBV2 and TRBJ2-2; the D gene is possibly TRBD2 (7 bases). Germline V gene data show CDR1 as SNHLY and CDR2 as FYNNEI. The V and J ends lost 1 base and 7 bases respectively, with 19 bases between them. This CDR3 has 17 residues.

This chain uses TRBV29-1 with TRBJ2-1; 7 nucleotides align to TRBD2. Germline CDR1 and CDR2: SQVTM and ANQGSEA. CDR3 length: 10 amino acids. With 5 bases clipped from V and 9 bases from J, the junction kept 1 base outside the gene matches. CDR3 sequence (DNA): TGCAGCGTTAGGGAGGGTGAGCAGTTCTTC. Translation gives CSVREGEQFF.

The chain joins TRBV5-6 to TRBJ1-1; D ambiguous. Germline V gene lookup returns CDR1 SGHDT and CDR2 YYEEEE. The length of the CDR3 is 14 residues. Trimming took off 0 bases at V and 9 bases at J, with 15 bases between the two ends. CDR3 region: CASSLDRGSKKAFF. In DNA form, the CDR3 reads TGTGCCAGCAGCTTGGATCGAGGTTCAAAAAAAGCTTTCTTT.

The rearrangement uses TRBV5-1 and TRBJ2-1; TRBD1 matches 9 bases. The germline CDR1 and CDR2 sequences are SGHRS and YFSETQ. This CDR3 has 17 amino acids. J gave up 2 bases and V 3 bases, and 9 bases lay outside the gene matches. The CDR3 region has the DNA TGCGCCAGCAGCTCGCTAAGGGGACAGGGCCCCTACAATGAGCAGTTCTTC. Translation: CASSSLRGQGPYNEQFF.

The chain employs TRBV28 and TRBJ2-7; 10 bases match TRBD2. The CDR3 extends over 16 amino acids. V lost 6 bases to trimming and J lost 0 bases; unmatched junction nucleotides: 8. The germline V gene encodes CDR1 MDHEN and CDR2 SYDVKM. CDR3 bases: TGTGCCAGCAGCTTTGGACTAGCGGAGACCTCCTACGAGCAGTACTTC. Translating it yields CASSFGLAETSYEQYF.

This clone was seen once. V and J are TRBV19 and TRBJ2-1; 12 bases align to TRBD2. CDR3 length equals 16 residues. V was clipped by 6 bases and J by 7 bases; unmatched bases: 10. Germline assignment: CDR1 LNHDA and CDR2 SQIVND (reference sequence). CDR3 DNA sequence: TGTGCCAGTAGCCCCCCCCTAGCGGGAGGGACGAATGAGCAGTTCTTC. Amino acids: CASSPPLAGGTNEQFF.

Only one count was recorded for this clone. CDR3 loop: CASSLFLGGDTGELFF. CDR3 coding DNA: TGTGCCAGCAGCTTGTTTTTGGGGGGGGACACCGGGGAGCTGTTTTTT. The chain couples TRBV5-6 to TRBJ2-2; 7 nucleotides match TRBD2. With 1 base clipped from V and 3 bases from J, the junction kept 6 bases outside the gene matches. This CDR3 is built from 16 residues. CDR1 is SGHDT and CDR2 is YYEEEE in the germline V gene.

This chain connects TRBV29-1 to TRBJ2-1; 12 bases line up with TRBD2. This CDR3 region has 16 residues. V lost 7 bases and J lost 4; bases outside the gene matches: 11. Germline V gene lookup returns CDR1 SQVTM and CDR2 ANQGSEA. The CDR3 here is CSGKGTSGLVYNEQFF. The DNA of the CDR3 is TGCAGCGGCAAGGGGACTAGCGGGCTGGTTTACAATGAGCAGTTCTTC.

The chain is built from TRBV30 and TRBJ1-1; 10 bases are shared with TRBD1. V shed 3 bases and J 0 bases; nucleotides not matched to a gene: 4. The CDR3 has 15 amino acids. Germline loops: CDR1 GTSNPN, CDR2 SVGIG (reference sequence). In nucleotides, the CDR3 is TGTGCCTGGAGCGGGGACAGGGGAATGAACACTGAAGCTTTCTTT. Translating gives CAWSGDRGMNTEAFF.

V is TRBV6-5 and J is TRBJ2-1; TRBD2 matches 7 bases. V shed 7 bases and J 6 bases; nucleotides not matched to a gene: 6. Germline V gives CDR1 MNHEY, CDR2 SVGAGI. The CDR3 is 13 residues long. CDR3 in DNA: TGTGCCAGCACCCCCCGACTAGCCAATGAGCAGTTCTTC. Its translation: CASTPRLANEQFF.

V gene TRBV18 combines with J gene TRBJ2-7, with 8 bases aligning to TRBD1. CDR1 is KGHSH and CDR2 is LQKENI in the germline V gene. V lost 6 bases, J lost 2 bases, and 6 bases stayed unmatched. The CDR3 covers 14 residues. The CDR3 loop reads CASSYGTGTYEQYF. The CDR3 DNA follows: TGTGCCAGCTCTTACGGGACAGGAACCTACGAGCAGTACTTC. Full variable domain (missing parts from reference TRBV18 and TRBJ2-7): NAGVMQNPRHLVRRRGQEARLRCSPMKGHSHVYWYRQLPEEGLKFMVYLQKENIIDESGMPKERFSAEFPKEGPSILRIQQVVRGDSAAYFCASSYGTGTYEQYFGPGTRLTVT.